The clone carrying this TCR beta chain was recorded a few times. What it recognizes is unknown. Each CDR3 protein is one row after TCRdb ran MiXCR on the multiplex PCR reads. The data hold more than 250,000 distinct CDR3 sequences, with more than 30% observed a single time. Samples came from axillary lymph nodes draining the breast cancer. The sample belongs to a study of breast tumors, draining lymph nodes, adjacent tissues. Overall study results and limits: Most tumor T cells seemingly derive from lymph node, then expand in tumor. Compared with lymph nodes, tumors were less diverse; compared with nontumor tissue, more. Tumor T cell lymph node origin was a supported hypothesis, not proven.

Unmatched junction bases numbered 15, after V lost 4 bases and J lost 4 bases. Looked up from germline, CDR1 is SGHDN and CDR2 is FVKESK. This CDR3 has 20 amino acids. Sequenced input: axillary lymph node tissue. This chain uses TRBV14 with TRBJ2-3; 15 bases match TRBD2. The sequence came from a female donor with breast cancer. Some clones in this sample may be carry-over from other donors' samples. Here the CDR3 reads CASSRTPGTSGRRRPDTQYF. Here the CDR3 DNA reads TGTGCCAGCAGCCGAACTCCCGGGACTAGCGGGAGGAGGCGCCCAGATACGCAGTATTTT.